This TCR beta chain was retrieved from a study of blood T cell repertoires in COVID-19. The CDR3 spans 15 residues. Per the germline V gene, CDR1 is SEHNR and CDR2 is FQNEAQ (reference sequence). V shed 5 bases and J 6 bases; nucleotides not matched to a gene: 6. Authors' analysis steps: Scientists estimated how many nucleated cells there were by amplifying reference gene primers. Clones were read by immunoSEQ multiplex PCR, and TCRdb kept only the in-frame ones, dropping some. That table furnishes V, J and clone size, whereas the DNA furnished D and trimming. The data contain about 88,000 clones, 90% of them seen just once; the ten biggest clones take up under 8.5%.

V usage is TRBV7-9 and J usage is TRBJ1-6, with 8 bases identical to TRBD1. The clonotype comes from a man aged 18 to 29 with COVID-19, enrolled during active disease. Input material: peripheral blood. The CDR3 DNA reads TGTGCCAGCAGCCGTGACAGGGGCGGTAATTCACCCCTCCACTTT. Residues: CASSRDRGGNSPLHF.